These 17 T cell receptor beta chains originate from one sample sequenced in a study of blood T cell repertoires in COVID-19. The protocol was immunoSEQ multiplex PCR, while the TCRdb copy is restricted to in-frame clones and leaves out a portion. The repertoire holds 200,000 to 300,000 clones, around 90% seen once, with around 5.1% in the top ten. What was sequenced was peripheral blood. Receptor source: an older woman with COVID-19, enrolled during active disease.

This clone appeared once. The chain couples TRBV20-1 to TRBJ2-7; 10 bases align to TRBD1. The V segment lost 3 bases and the J segment 2 bases; nucleotides outside the gene matches: 4. This CDR3 has 14 amino acids. Germline-derived CDR1 and CDR2 are DFQATT and SNEGSKA (reference sequence). CDR3 residues: CSASRDRGPYEQYF. Written as DNA, the CDR3 is TGCAGTGCTAGTCGGGACAGGGGTCCCTACGAGCAGTACTTC.

V and J are TRBV6-4 and TRBJ1-5, with 10 bases lining up with TRBD1. The germline CDR1 and CDR2 sequences are MRHNA and SNTAGT. The V gene end was trimmed by 6 bases and the J gene end by 4 bases; junction bases not matched to a gene: 12. The CDR3 totals 17 residues. Written as DNA, the CDR3 is TGTGCCAGCAGGCGTCCCGGGACAGGGGAGGTAAATCAGCCCCAGCATTTT. Protein: CASRRPGTGEVNQPQHF.

The gene calls are TRBV27 and TRBJ1-4; 8 bases match TRBD1. V trimming: 8 bases; J trimming: 8 bases; junction bases outside the gene matches: 4. The CDR3 loop spans 12 amino acids. Germline V gene lookup returns CDR1 MNHEY and CDR2 SMNVEV (reference sequence). The CDR3 region is CASADRGEKLFF. CDR3 bases: TGTGCCAGCGCAGACAGGGGCGAAAAACTGTTTTTT.

The chain joins TRBV30 to TRBJ1-4; TRBD1 might be the D (5 bases). Trimming shortened V by 1 base and J by 8 bases, and 11 bases separated the two germline ends. CDR1 and CDR2 from the germline V gene are GTSNPN and SVGIG (reference sequence). The length of the CDR3 is 13 residues. CDR3 DNA sequence: TGTGCCTGGAGTGGCTCCCGGGGGGAAAAACTGTTTTTT. Protein sequence: CAWSGSRGEKLFF.

This chain joins TRBV19 and TRBJ2-5; 9 positions agree with TRBD2. Trimming removed 7 bases from V and 5 bases from J; junction bases left unmatched: 14. Germline V gene lookup returns CDR1 LNHDA and CDR2 SQIVND (reference sequence). This CDR3 comprises 16 residues. CDR3 region: CASKPGLAGVGETQYF. In DNA form, the CDR3 reads TGTGCCAGTAAACCCGGCTTAGCGGGAGTGGGCGAGACCCAGTACTTC.

This clone was counted once. The chain's CDR3 is CASSRRGSYEQYF. The CDR3 nucleotides read TGTGCCAGCAGCAGGCGCGGGAGCTACGAGCAGTACTTC. The chain uses TRBV7-9 and TRBJ2-7, with 7 bases aligning to TRBD2. V lost 5 bases, J lost 3 bases, and 4 bases stayed unmatched. Germline loops: CDR1 SEHNR, CDR2 FQNEAQ (reference sequence). CDR3 length: 13 residues.

V gene TRBV7-9 combines with J gene TRBJ2-1; possibly TRBD1 for D (6 bases). The CDR3 sequence is 16 residues long. The germline CDR1 and CDR2 sequences are SEHNR and FQNEAQ (reference sequence). The V end was cut by 1 base, the J end by 6 bases, with 16 bases between. CDR3 in DNA: TGTGCCAGCAGCTTAGGAGGGACGACAGGCCGCAATGAGCAGTTCTTC. It specifies CASSLGGTTGRNEQFF.

The chain is built from TRBV9 and TRBJ2-5; D is ambiguous. Germline loops: CDR1 SGDLS, CDR2 YYNGEE. The V and J ends lost 3 bases and 5 bases respectively, with 11 bases between them. The CDR3 runs to 13 residues. This CDR3 reads CASSAGFRETQYF. DNA of the CDR3: TGTGCCAGCAGCGCAGGATTCCGGGAGACCCAGTACTTC.

This clone was detected once. The J gene is TRBJ2-7, the V gene TRBV4-3; 8 bases are shared with TRBD1. This CDR3 is 15 amino acids long. Germline loops: CDR1 LGHNA, CDR2 YSLEER. V trimming: 3 bases; J trimming: 1 base; junction bases outside the gene matches: 5. CDR3 coding DNA: TGCGCCAGCAGCCACAGACAGGGGCCATCCTACGAGCAGTACTTC. This sequence encodes CASSHRQGPSYEQYF.

This chain uses TRBV5-4 with TRBJ2-7; tentative D call: TRBD1 (5 bases). The CDR3 is 14 residues long. The ends were cut back, 4 bases at V and 1 base at J, with 12 bases in the middle. Looked up from germline, CDR1 is SGHNT and CDR2 is YYREEE (reference sequence). The CDR3 is CASSTPGPSYEQYF. CDR3 nucleotides: TGTGCCAGCAGCACCCCAGGGCCTTCCTACGAGCAGTACTTC.

The chain carries TRBV6-5 and TRBJ1-2, with D uncertain. The CDR3 runs 14 residues. The germline CDR1 and CDR2 sequences are MNHEY and SVGAGI. V gave up 2 bases and J gave up 4 bases, with 11 bases separating them. DNA for the CDR3: TGTGCCAGCAGTTACGGCAGAGGAATCTATGGCTACACCTTC. Protein: CASSYGRGIYGYTF.

The CDR3 loop is CAISEGGVAETQYF. CDR3 bases: TGTGCCATCAGTGAAGGAGGGGTCGCGGAGACCCAGTACTTC. The V call is TRBV10-3, the J call TRBJ2-5, with a possible D match to TRBD2 (6 bases). Germline V gene data show CDR1 as ENHRY and CDR2 as SYGVKD. The CDR3 is 14 residues long. Trimming shortened V by 3 bases and J by 5 bases, and 13 bases separated the two germline ends.

The rearrangement links TRBV6-5 to TRBJ2-3; 9 nucleotides align to TRBD2. V dropped 9 bases and J dropped 3; count of bases not matched to a gene: 7. Per the germline V gene, CDR1 is MNHEY and CDR2 is SVGAGI. The CDR3 has 14 amino acids. In nucleotides, the CDR3 is TGTGCCAGTGTTATAGCGGGAGCTACAGATACGCAGTATTTT. Encoded protein: CASVIAGATDTQYF.

The chain links TRBV28 to TRBJ1-2; 11 nucleotides match TRBD1. This CDR3 comprises 15 residues. Looked up from germline, CDR1 is MDHEN and CDR2 is SYDVKM. V lost 5 bases to trimming and J lost 4 bases; unmatched junction nucleotides: 6. CDR3: CASSTAGTGGYGYTF. The CDR3 DNA reads TGTGCCAGCAGTACTGCAGGGACAGGGGGCTATGGCTACACCTTC.

The sample holds a few counts of this clone. This chain connects TRBV7-2 to TRBJ2-2; 7 positions agree with TRBD2. The V segment lost 1 base and the J segment 2 bases; nucleotides outside the gene matches: 10. CDR1 is SGHTA, CDR2 FQGNSA, per germline. This CDR3 contains 18 residues. CDR3 bases: TGTGCCAGCAGCTTAGATCCTTCGGGACTACTAAACACCGGGGAGCTGTTTTTT. Translation gives CASSLDPSGLLNTGELFF.

The genes are TRBV30 and TRBJ2-2, with 9 nucleotides matching TRBD2. The CDR3 sequence is 16 residues long. The germline V gene encodes CDR1 GTSNPN and CDR2 SVGIG (reference sequence). Trimming cost V 0 bases and J 1 base; bases outside gene matches: 3. The CDR3 nucleotides are TGTGCCTGGAGTGTAAGAGCGGGAGGGAACACCGGGGAGCTGTTTTTT. Protein: CAWSVRAGGNTGELFF.

This clone has a single count. The V gene is TRBV30, the J gene TRBJ1-1, with 7 bases aligning to TRBD1. Trimming at V came to 2 bases and at J to 4 bases, leaving 7 bases not matched to a gene. The CDR3 contains 14 residues. Germline V gene sequence: CDR1 GTSNPN, CDR2 SVGIG (reference sequence). The CDR3 DNA reads TGTGCCTGGAGTTTGGGACAGTCGACCACTGAAGCTTTCTTT. Protein sequence: CAWSLGQSTTEAFF.